These T cell receptor beta chains were read from a single sample in a study of CD8 T cells in ankylosing spondylitis. In TCRdb, the 5' RACE reads were re-called with MiXCR into one record per CDR3 protein. The sample carries about 480,000 distinct CDR3 sequences, 15% to 20% recorded once. Material: blood, either unsorted or a sorted T cell fraction (not recorded which). These receptors originate from a male donor with ankylosing spondylitis. Each CDR3 is given with its conserved first and last residue. The D gene is left open where the match is weak. Clone size is given for some rows only: seen once, a few or many times, or a class if the clone is expanded.

abundance	v_gene	d_gene	j_gene	len	CDR3nt	CDR3aa
few	TRBV5-1	TRBD2	TRBJ2-3	17	TGCGCCAGCAGCTTGGCTTCCGGCGGGGGGGCCCTAGATACGCAGTATTTT	CASSLASGGGALDTQYF
.	TRBV12-3/TRBV12-4	.	TRBJ2-7	13	TGTGCCAGCAGTTGGACACCATCCTACGAGCAGTACTTC	CASSWTPSYEQYF
.	TRBV5-1	.	TRBJ1-2	15	TGCGCCAGCAGGCCATCAGGAAGTTTTGACTATGGCTACACCTTC	CASRPSGSFDYGYTF
.	TRBV20-1	TRBD1	TRBJ2-7	14	TGCAGTGCTCGGGACAGGGGGCACACCTACGAGCAGTACTTC	CSARDRGHTYEQYF
.	TRBV7-2	TRBD2	TRBJ2-5	15	TGTGCCAGCAGCATCAGCGGGGGGGCCACTGAGACCCAGTACTTC	CASSISGGATETQYF
few	TRBV6-9	.	TRBJ1-5	13	TGTGCCAGCCGGACACCTAGCAATCAGCCCCAGCATTTT	CASRTPSNQPQHF
few	TRBV20-1	.	TRBJ1-2	12	TGCAGTGCTCCAGGCTTTAACTATGGCTACACCTTC	CSAPGFNYGYTF
few	TRBV2	.	TRBJ1-4	14	TGTGCCAGCAGCGCCACAGGGTTTAATGAAAAACTGTTTTTT	CASSATGFNEKLFF
.	TRBV10-1	TRBD1	TRBJ2-1	16	TGCGCCAGCAGTGTTTCCCAGGGGGCGAACTACAATGAGCAGTTCTTC	CASSVSQGANYNEQFF
.	TRBV12-3/TRBV12-4	.	TRBJ2-2	15	TGTGCCAGCAGTTTAGGGGGGGTGCCTACCGGGGAGCTGTTTTTT	CASSLGGVPTGELFF
.	TRBV7-3	TRBD1	TRBJ2-1	15	TGTGCCAGCAGCTTAATAGGGGGCGCAGGGAATGAGCAGTTCTTC	CASSLIGGAGNEQFF
.	TRBV10-1	.	TRBJ2-5	14	TGCGCCAGCAGCCAGCCGGGAGCCGAAGAGACCCAGTACTTC	CASSQPGAEETQYF
few	TRBV7-2	TRBD1	TRBJ1-2	13	TGTGCCAGCAGCTTAGGGGGACAGGGGGCCTACACCTTC	CASSLGGQGAYTF
many	TRBV7-2	.	TRBJ2-7	15	TGTGCCAGCACCAGCTCCGCAGAAGTCTTGTACGAGCAGTACTTC	CASTSSAEVLYEQYF
few	TRBV6-1	.	TRBJ2-5	17	TGTGCCAGCAGTGAAATAGATGGGACCCCAAATAGGAGGACCCAGTACTTC	CASSEIDGTPNRRTQYF
.	TRBV2	.	TRBJ2-7	12	TGTGCCAGCGCTGTCAGATCCTACGAGCAGTACTTC	CASAVRSYEQYF
.	TRBV12-3/TRBV12-4	.	TRBJ2-1	16	TGTGCCAGCAGACCCGGGACACTGAGCTCCTACAATGAGCAGTTCTTC	CASRPGTLSSYNEQFF
.	TRBV28	.	TRBJ2-1	19	TGTGCCAGCAGTTTAAGGGGGGGCTCCCTTATACCCTCCTACAATGAGCAGTTCTTC	CASSLRGGSLIPSYNEQFF
few	TRBV2	TRBD1	TRBJ1-5	14	TGTGCCAGCAGTGAAGGGACAGGGGCCTGGCCCCAGCATTTT	CASSEGTGAWPQHF
few	TRBV9	TRBD2	TRBJ2-5	16	TGTGCCAGCAGCGTAGGATCTAGCGGGGGGGCGGAGACCCAGTACTTC	CASSVGSSGGAETQYF
many	TRBV12-3/TRBV12-4	.	TRBJ2-3	12	TGTGCCAGCAGTTTAAGCTCAGATACGCAGTATTTT	CASSLSSDTQYF
few	TRBV6-1	.	TRBJ2-1	18	TGTGCCAGCAGCCTGCATCGTAAAACCCCAAGCTCCTACAATGAGCAGTTCTTC	CASSLHRKTPSSYNEQFF
few	TRBV18	.	TRBJ1-2	14	TGTGCCAGCTCATCAGGCGGGATCCCCTATGGCTACACCTTC	CASSSGGIPYGYTF
.	TRBV6-2/TRBV6-3	TRBD2	TRBJ2-3	19	TGTGCCAGCAGTTACTACGGACTAGCGGGAGAGTTAAGCACAGATACGCAGTATTTT	CASSYYGLAGELSTDTQYF
few	TRBV20-1	.	TRBJ1-2	12	TGCAGTGCTTCCACAGGGATCTATGGCTACACCTTC	CSASTGIYGYTF
many	TRBV3-1	.	TRBJ2-3	13	TGTGCCAGCAGTGGGTTCGGCCCCGGTACGCAGTATTTT	CASSGFGPGTQYF
.	TRBV6-5	TRBD2	TRBJ2-1	17	TGTGCCAGCAGTTGGGGACTAGCGGGGGGCTTGCACAATGAGCAGTTCTTC	CASSWGLAGGLHNEQFF
many	TRBV10-3	.	TRBJ1-1	16	TGTGCCATCAGGGAAGGGGGGCAGGCCCGAGGCACTGAAGCTTTCTTT	CAIREGGQARGTEAFF
few	TRBV27	.	TRBJ2-6	13	TGTGCCAGCACCCCCTCTGGGGCCAACGTCCTGACTTTC	CASTPSGANVLTF
few	TRBV3-1	.	TRBJ2-2	15	TGTGCCAGCAGCCAATCGGACGACCCCACCGGGGAGCTGTTTTTT	CASSQSDDPTGELFF
.	TRBV20-1	TRBD2	TRBJ2-1	13	TGCAGTGCTAGAAATAGCGGGTGGGGTGAGCAGTTCTTC	CSARNSGWGEQFF
few	TRBV20-1	.	TRBJ2-1	16	TGCAGTGCTAGAGATGTTGCTATTGGGTCCTACAATGAGCAGTTCTTC	CSARDVAIGSYNEQFF
few	TRBV12-3/TRBV12-4	.	TRBJ1-3	16	TGTGCCAGCAGATCCATCGGGACAATCTCTGGAAACACCATATATTTT	CASRSIGTISGNTIYF
few	TRBV5-1	TRBD1	TRBJ1-1	15	TGCGCCAGCAGCTTGGAGGGACAGGGAAACACTGAAGCTTTCTTT	CASSLEGQGNTEAFF
few	TRBV7-6	TRBD1	TRBJ2-7	15	TGTGCCAGCAGCCCTATGGGACAGACAACCTACGAGCAGTACTTC	CASSPMGQTTYEQYF
many	TRBV4-1	TRBD2	TRBJ2-7	15	TGCGCCAGCAGCCAAGATAGCGGGACGCTATACGAGCAGTACTTC	CASSQDSGTLYEQYF
few	TRBV7-2	TRBD2	TRBJ2-3	17	TGTGCCAGCAGCCCTCGACTAGCGGGAGCTAGCACAGATACGCAGTATTTT	CASSPRLAGASTDTQYF
.	TRBV19	TRBD1	TRBJ1-5	16	TGTGCCAGTAGTCACAGGGGGCGTCAAGGCAATCAGCCCCAGCATTTT	CASSHRGRQGNQPQHF
.	TRBV30	.	TRBJ2-7	11	TGTGCCTGGAGTACAGGTTTTGAGCAGTACTTC	CAWSTGFEQYF
few	TRBV5-6	.	TRBJ2-2	13	TGTGCCAGCACCCGAGACAGGACCGGGGAGCTGTTTTTT	CASTRDRTGELFF
.	TRBV3-1	.	TRBJ1-1	12	TGTGCCAGCAGCCAAGGGGCAGGTGAAGCTTTCTTT	CASSQGAGEAFF
many	TRBV5-1	.	TRBJ2-1	13	TGCGCCAGCAGCTTTGCAGGGCAGGGTGAGCAGTTCTTC	CASSFAGQGEQFF
many	TRBV20-1	TRBD1	TRBJ1-2	12	TGCAGTGCTAGGACAGGGGGCTGGGGCTACACCTTC	CSARTGGWGYTF
few	TRBV10-3	TRBD1	TRBJ1-1	15	TGTGCCATCAGTGGCGGAGACAGGGCGAACACTGAAGCTTTCTTT	CAISGGDRANTEAFF
.	TRBV4-2	.	TRBJ1-3	18	TGTGCCAGCAGCCAATCCGCGACGATCCAAGGAGGTGGAAACACCATATATTTT	CASSQSATIQGGGNTIYF
many	TRBV12-3/TRBV12-4	.	TRBJ2-1	16	TGTGCCAGCAGTCCTCGACTCCCAAGCTCCTACAATGAGCAGTTCTTC	CASSPRLPSSYNEQFF
.	TRBV9	TRBD2	TRBJ2-7	16	TGTGCCAGCAGCGGAACCTTGGGGGGGAGCTCCTACGAGCAGTACTTC	CASSGTLGGSSYEQYF
many	TRBV20-1	.	TRBJ2-1	12	TGCAGTGCTGTCAGGGATTTCAATGAGCAGTTCTTC	CSAVRDFNEQFF